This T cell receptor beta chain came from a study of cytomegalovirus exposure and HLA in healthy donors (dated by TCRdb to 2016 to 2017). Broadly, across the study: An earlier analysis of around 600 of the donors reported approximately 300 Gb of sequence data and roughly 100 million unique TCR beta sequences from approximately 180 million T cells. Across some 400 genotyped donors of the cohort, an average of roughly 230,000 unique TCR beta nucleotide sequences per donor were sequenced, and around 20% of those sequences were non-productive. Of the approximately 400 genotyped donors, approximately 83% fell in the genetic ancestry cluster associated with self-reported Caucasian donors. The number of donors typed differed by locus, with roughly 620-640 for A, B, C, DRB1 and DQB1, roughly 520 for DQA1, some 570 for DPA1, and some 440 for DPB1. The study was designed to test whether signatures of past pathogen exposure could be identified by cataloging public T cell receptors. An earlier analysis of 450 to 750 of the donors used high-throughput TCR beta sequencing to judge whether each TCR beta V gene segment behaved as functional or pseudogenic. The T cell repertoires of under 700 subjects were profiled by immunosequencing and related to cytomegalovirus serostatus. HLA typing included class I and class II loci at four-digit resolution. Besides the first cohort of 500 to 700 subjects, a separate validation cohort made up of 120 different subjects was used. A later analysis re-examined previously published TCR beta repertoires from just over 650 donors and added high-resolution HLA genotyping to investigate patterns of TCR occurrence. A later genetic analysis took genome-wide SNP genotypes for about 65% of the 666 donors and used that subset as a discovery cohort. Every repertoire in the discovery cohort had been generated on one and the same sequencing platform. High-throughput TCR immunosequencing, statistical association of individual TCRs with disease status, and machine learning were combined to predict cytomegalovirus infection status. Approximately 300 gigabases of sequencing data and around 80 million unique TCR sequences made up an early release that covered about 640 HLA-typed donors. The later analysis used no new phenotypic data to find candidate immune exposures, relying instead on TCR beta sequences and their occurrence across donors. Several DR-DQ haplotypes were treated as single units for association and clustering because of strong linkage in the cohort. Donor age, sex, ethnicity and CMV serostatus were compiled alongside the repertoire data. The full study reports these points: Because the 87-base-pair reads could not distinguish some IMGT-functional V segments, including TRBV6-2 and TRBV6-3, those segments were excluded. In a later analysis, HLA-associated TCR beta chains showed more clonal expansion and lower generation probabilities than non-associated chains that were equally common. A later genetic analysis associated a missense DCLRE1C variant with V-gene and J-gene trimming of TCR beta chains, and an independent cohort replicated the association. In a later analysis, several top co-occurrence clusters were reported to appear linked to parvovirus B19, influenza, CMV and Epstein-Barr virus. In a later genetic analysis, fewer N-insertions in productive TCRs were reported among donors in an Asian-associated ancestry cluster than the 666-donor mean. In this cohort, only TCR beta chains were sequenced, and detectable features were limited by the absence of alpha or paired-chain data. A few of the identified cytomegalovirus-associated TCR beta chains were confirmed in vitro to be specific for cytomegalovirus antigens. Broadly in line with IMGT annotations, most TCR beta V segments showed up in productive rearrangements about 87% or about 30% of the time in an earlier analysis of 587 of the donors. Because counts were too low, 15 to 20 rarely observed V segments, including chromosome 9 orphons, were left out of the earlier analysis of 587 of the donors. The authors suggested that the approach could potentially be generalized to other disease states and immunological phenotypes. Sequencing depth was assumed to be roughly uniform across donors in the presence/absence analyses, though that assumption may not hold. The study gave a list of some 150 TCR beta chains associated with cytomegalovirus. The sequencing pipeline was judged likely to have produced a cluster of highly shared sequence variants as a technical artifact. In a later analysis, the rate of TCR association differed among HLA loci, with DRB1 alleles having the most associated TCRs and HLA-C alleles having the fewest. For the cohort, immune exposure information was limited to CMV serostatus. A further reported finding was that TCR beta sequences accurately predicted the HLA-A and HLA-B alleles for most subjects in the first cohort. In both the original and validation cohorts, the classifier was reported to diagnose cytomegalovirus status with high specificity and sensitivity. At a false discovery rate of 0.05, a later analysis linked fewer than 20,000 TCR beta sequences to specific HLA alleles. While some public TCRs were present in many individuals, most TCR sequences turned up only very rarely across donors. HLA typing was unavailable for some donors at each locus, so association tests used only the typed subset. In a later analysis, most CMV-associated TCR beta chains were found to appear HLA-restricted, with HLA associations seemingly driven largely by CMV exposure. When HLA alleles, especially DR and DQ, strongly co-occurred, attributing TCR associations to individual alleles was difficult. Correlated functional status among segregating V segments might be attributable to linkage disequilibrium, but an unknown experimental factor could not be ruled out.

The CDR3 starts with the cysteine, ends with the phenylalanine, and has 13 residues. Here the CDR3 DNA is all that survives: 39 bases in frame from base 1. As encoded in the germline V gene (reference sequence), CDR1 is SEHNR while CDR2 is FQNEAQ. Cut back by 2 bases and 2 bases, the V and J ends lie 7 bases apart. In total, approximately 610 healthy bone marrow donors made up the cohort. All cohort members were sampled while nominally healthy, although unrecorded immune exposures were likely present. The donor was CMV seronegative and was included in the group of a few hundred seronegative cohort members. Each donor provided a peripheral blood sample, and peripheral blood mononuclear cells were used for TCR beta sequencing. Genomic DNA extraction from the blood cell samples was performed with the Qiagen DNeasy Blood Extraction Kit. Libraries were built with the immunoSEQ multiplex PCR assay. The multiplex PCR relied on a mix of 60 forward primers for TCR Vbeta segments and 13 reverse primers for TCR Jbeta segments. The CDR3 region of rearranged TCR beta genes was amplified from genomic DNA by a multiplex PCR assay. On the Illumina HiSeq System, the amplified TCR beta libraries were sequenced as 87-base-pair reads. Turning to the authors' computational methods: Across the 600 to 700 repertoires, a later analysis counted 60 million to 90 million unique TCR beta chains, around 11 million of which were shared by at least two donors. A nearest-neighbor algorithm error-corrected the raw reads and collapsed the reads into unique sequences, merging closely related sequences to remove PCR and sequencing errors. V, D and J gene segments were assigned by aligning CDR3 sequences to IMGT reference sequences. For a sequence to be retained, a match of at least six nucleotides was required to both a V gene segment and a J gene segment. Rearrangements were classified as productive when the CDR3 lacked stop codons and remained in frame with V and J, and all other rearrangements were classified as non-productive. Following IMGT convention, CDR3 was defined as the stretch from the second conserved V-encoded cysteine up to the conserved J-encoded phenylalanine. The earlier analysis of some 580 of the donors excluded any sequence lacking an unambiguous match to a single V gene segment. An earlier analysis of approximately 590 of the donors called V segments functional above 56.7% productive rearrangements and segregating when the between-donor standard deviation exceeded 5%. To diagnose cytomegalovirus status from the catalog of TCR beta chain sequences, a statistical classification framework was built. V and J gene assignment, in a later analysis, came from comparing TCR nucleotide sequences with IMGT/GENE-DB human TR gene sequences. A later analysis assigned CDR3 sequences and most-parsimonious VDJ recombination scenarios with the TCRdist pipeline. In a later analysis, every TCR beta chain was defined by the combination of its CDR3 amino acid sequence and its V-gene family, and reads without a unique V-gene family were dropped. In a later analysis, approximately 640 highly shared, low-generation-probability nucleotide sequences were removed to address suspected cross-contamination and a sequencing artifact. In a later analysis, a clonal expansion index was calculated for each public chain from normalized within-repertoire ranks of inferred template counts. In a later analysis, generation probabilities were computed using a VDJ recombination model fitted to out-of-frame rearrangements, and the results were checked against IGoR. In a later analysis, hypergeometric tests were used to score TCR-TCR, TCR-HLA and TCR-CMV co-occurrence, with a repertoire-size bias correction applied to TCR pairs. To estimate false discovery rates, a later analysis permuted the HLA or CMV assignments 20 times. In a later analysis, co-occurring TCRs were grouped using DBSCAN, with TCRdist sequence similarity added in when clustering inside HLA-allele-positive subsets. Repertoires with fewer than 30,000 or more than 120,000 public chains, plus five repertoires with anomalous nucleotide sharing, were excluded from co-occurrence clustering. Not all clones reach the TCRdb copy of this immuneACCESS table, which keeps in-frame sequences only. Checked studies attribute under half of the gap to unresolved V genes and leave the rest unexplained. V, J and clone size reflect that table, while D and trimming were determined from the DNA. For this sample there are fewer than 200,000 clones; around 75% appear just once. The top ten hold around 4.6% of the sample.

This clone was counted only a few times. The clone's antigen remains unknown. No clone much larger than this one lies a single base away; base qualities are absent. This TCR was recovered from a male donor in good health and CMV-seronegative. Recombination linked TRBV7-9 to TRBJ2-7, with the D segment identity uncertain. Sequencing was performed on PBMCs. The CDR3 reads CASSLTQAYEQYF. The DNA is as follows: TGTGCCAGCAGCTTAACACAAGCCTACGAGCAGTACTTC.